These 13 T cell receptor beta chains originate from one sample sequenced in a study of shared clonotypes between healthy human individuals (dated by TCRdb to about 2020). Libraries were built with the immunoSEQ multiplex PCR assay. The source is immuneACCESS, and TCRdb retained only in-frame sequences with V and J called. Part of the clones is not carried over; for the studies checked, unresolved V genes explain less than half of this, and the remainder is unexplained. This sample comprises 1 million to 1.2 million clones, approximately 75% of them detected only once. 0.89% of the sample rests with the top ten. Sequencing used memory CD4+ T cells from PBMCs. The intended sense of this specimen's cell subset or site label: CD45RA-negative fraction. The receptors were sampled from a man aged 18 to 35 in good health. Some clones in this sample may be carry-over from other donors' samples.

The gene calls are TRBV29-1 and TRBJ1-1, with TRBD1 as a possible D gene (6 bases). The germline gives CDR1 SQVTM, CDR2 ANQGSEA. Trimming pared 7 bases from V and 3 bases from J, leaving 12 bases between. The CDR3 has 12 residues. CDR3 region: CSGKQGYTEAFF. In DNA, the CDR3 is TGCAGCGGAAAACAGGGTTACACTGAAGCTTTCTTT. Full variable domain (rest looked up from reference TRBV29-1 and TRBJ1-1): SAVISQKPSRDICQRGTSLTIQCQVDSQVTMMFWYRQQPGQSLTLIATANQGSEATYESGFVIDKFPISRPNLTFSTLTVSNMSPEDSSIYLCSGKQGYTEAFFGQGTRLTVV.

The chain links TRBV19 to TRBJ2-7, with 9 bases fitting TRBD1. Per the germline V gene, CDR1 is LNHDA and CDR2 is SQIVND (reference sequence). Trimming at V came to 7 bases and at J to 5 bases, leaving 6 bases not matched to a gene. There are 13 residues in the CDR3. The CDR3 DNA is TGTGCCAGTAAACAGGGGGCGCGTCACGAGCAGTACTTC. Translating it yields CASKQGARHEQYF.

The gene calls are TRBV10-2 and TRBJ1-2; 8 bases match TRBD1. This CDR3 spans 16 amino acids. Trimming removed 5 bases from V and 6 bases from J; junction bases left unmatched: 14. Per the germline V gene, CDR1 is WSHSY and CDR2 is SAAADI. CDR3: CASSSIIGQGPDGYTF. The CDR3 DNA reads as TGCGCCAGCAGTTCTATTATTGGACAGGGCCCTGATGGCTACACCTTC.

V usage is TRBV11-2 and J usage is TRBJ2-7; 10 bases align to TRBD2. After removal of 6 bases from V and 0 bases from J, the junction contained 11 bases not matched to a gene. Germline V gives CDR1 SGHAT, CDR2 FQNNGV. The CDR3 has 17 residues. The CDR3 sequence: CASRRPGLAKSSYEQYF. The CDR3 DNA sequence: TGTGCCAGCAGACGCCCGGGACTAGCGAAGAGCTCCTACGAGCAGTACTTC. Looking up the rest from reference TRBV11-2 and TRBJ2-7 gives the full variable domain: EAGVAQSPRYKIIEKRQSVAFWCNPISGHATLYWYQQILGQGPKLLIQFQNNGVVDDSQLPKDRFSAERLKGVDSTLKIQPAKLEDSAVYLCASRRPGLAKSSYEQYFGPGTRLTVT.

This clone was detected only once. The V and J genes are TRBV5-1 and TRBJ2-3; 8 nucleotides line up with TRBD2. The V gene's germline CDR1 is SGHRS and CDR2 YFSETQ. This CDR3 comprises 14 residues. With 0 bases clipped from V and 5 bases from J, the junction kept 2 bases outside the gene matches. CDR3 nucleotides: TGCGCCAGCAGCTTGGTCCTAGCGGGAGATACGCAGTATTTT. This codes for CASSLVLAGDTQYF.

The rearrangement uses TRBV7-2 and TRBJ1-5; TRBD1 aligns across 8 bases. This CDR3 has 14 amino acids. V was clipped by 5 bases and J by 6 bases; unmatched bases: 6. Germline lookup yields CDR1 SGHTA and CDR2 FQGNSA. The CDR3 protein is CASSLRGLGQPQHF. In DNA, the CDR3 is TGTGCCAGCAGCCTCAGGGGGCTGGGTCAGCCCCAGCATTTT.

V is TRBV5-4 and J is TRBJ1-4, with 10 bases lining up with TRBD1. This CDR3 contains 15 residues. V lost 4 bases to trimming and J lost 5 bases; unmatched junction nucleotides: 5. Germline CDR1 SGHNT, CDR2 YYREEE (reference sequence). The CDR3, as DNA: TGTGCCAGCAGCCCACGACAGGGGGCAAATGAAAAACTGTTTTTT. It yields the protein CASSPRQGANEKLFF.

A word on this clone: Other DNA sequences in this sample translate to the same CDR3. This rearrangement joins TRBV2 to TRBJ2-3, with unresolved D. Germline V CDR1 and CDR2: SNHLY, FYNNEI. V was pared by 7 bases and J by 2 bases, with 4 bases between. This CDR3 has 11 residues. The CDR3 DNA sequence: TGTGCCAGCACGAACACAGATACGCAGTATTTT. Translating gives CASTNTDTQYF.

This clone was picked up a small number of times. At one boundary the junction diverges from the germline segment, which might be a read error. This CDR3 is CASSLTLENESF. The CDR3 DNA follows: TGTGCCAGCAGTTTAACATTAGAAAATGAGTCATTT. The V gene is TRBV28, the J gene TRBJ1-1; D gene uncertain. The CDR3 spans 12 residues. Germline CDR1 is MDHEN and CDR2 is SYDVKM. Using reference TRBV28 and TRBJ1-1 for the parts outside the CDR3, the full variable domain is DVKVTQSSRYLVKRTGEKVFLECVQDMDHENMFWYRQDPGLGLRLIYFSYDVKMKEKGDIPEGYSVSREKKERFSLILESASTNQTSMYLCASSLTLENESFGQGTRLTVV.

The chain employs TRBV5-5 and TRBJ2-5; possibly TRBD2 for D (6 bases). The V end lost 1 base, the J end lost 4 bases, and 11 bases lay between the germline ends. In germline, CDR1 is SGHKS, CDR2 YYEKEE (reference sequence). This CDR3 comprises 14 residues. The CDR3 here is CASSLTGEGETQYF. CDR3 DNA sequence: TGTGCCAGCAGCTTGACGGGAGAAGGAGAGACCCAGTACTTC.

The chain uses TRBV18 and TRBJ1-4; TRBD1 agrees at 7 bases. Germline V lookup: CDR1 KGHSH, CDR2 LQKENI. The CDR3 spans 14 residues. The junction had 1 base not matched to a gene; V was cut back by 3 bases and J by 3 bases. CDR3 loop: CASSPGQSNEKLFF. In DNA, the CDR3 is TGTGCCAGCTCACCGGGACAGTCTAATGAAAAACTGTTTTTT.

The chain uses TRBV7-9 and TRBJ1-2; D is unresolved. Germline CDR1 reads SEHNR; CDR2 reads FQNEAQ (reference sequence). CDR3 size: 14 residues. V gave up 7 bases and J gave up 8 bases, with 20 bases separating them. CDR3 amino acids: CASKPSRSGVGYTF. DNA for the CDR3: TGTGCCAGCAAGCCGTCACGTTCCGGGGTCGGCTACACCTTC.

The chain uses TRBV6-5 and TRBJ2-5, with D perhaps TRBD1 (6 bases). The ends were cut back, 4 bases at V and 5 bases at J, with 14 bases in the middle. The CDR3 totals 14 residues. CDR1 is MNHEY, CDR2 SVGAGI, per germline. The CDR3 nucleotides are TGTGCCAGCAGTTTGACAGGACCTCGGGAGACCCAGTACTTC. It specifies CASSLTGPRETQYF.